These 9 T cell receptor beta chains were all obtained from the same sample, sequenced in a study of blood T cell repertoires in COVID-19. Sequencing used immunoSEQ multiplex PCR; TCRdb keeps in-frame clones, though not all of them. The data contain fewer than 200,000 clones, around four fifths of them singletons. Sequenced: peripheral blood. All receptors derive from a woman of 80 years or more with acute or convalescent COVID-19.

The chain links TRBV7-2 to TRBJ2-3, with TRBD2 identical over 10 bases. Germline-derived CDR1 and CDR2 are SGHTA and FQGNSA. The ends lost 4 bases at V and 6 bases at J; junction bases unmatched: 7. This CDR3 region has 15 residues. The CDR3 DNA sequence: TGTGCCAGCAGCTCAGGGATGGGACTAGCGGATACGCAGTATTTT. This gives the protein CASSSGMGLADTQYF. Variable domain in full (rest from reference TRBV7-2 and TRBJ2-3): GAGVSQSPSNKVTEKGKDVELRCDPISGHTALYWYRQSLGQGLEFLIYFQGNSAPDKSGLPSDRFSAERTGGSVSTLTIQRTQQEDSAVYLCASSSGMGLADTQYFGPGTRLTVL.

The chain employs TRBV5-6 and TRBJ1-1, with D possibly TRBD1 on 5 matching bases. CDR3 length: 13 amino acids. The germline CDR1 and CDR2 sequences are SGHDT and YYEEEE. Deletions cut 4 bases from V and 4 bases from J, with 11 bases between. The CDR3 loop reads CASSPGLFTEAFF. The CDR3 DNA reads TGTGCCAGCAGCCCGGGACTTTTCACTGAAGCTTTCTTT.

The genes are TRBV10-3 and TRBJ1-2; D unresolved. CDR1 is ENHRY, CDR2 SYGVKD, per germline. The V end lost 8 bases, the J end lost 1 base, and 11 bases lay between the germline ends. CDR3 length equals 13 residues. Here the CDR3 DNA reads TGTGCCATCTCCGGCGGGGTTAACTATGGCTACACCTTC. It specifies CAISGGVNYGYTF.

The CDR3: CASRGAGDLEKLFF. Written as DNA, the CDR3 is TGTGCCAGCAGGGGGGCGGGAGACCTTGAAAAACTGTTTTTT. The rearrangement joins TRBV28 to TRBJ1-4, with D perhaps matching TRBD1 (6 bases). CDR1 is MDHEN, CDR2 SYDVKM, per germline. V was trimmed by 6 bases and J by 7 bases, leaving 15 bases between them. The CDR3 has 14 amino acids.

The gene calls are TRBV5-1 and TRBJ2-7, with D perhaps matching TRBD1 (6 bases). The V end lost 0 bases, the J end lost 6 bases, and 13 bases lay between the germline ends. The CDR3 is 14 amino acids. Per the germline V gene, CDR1 is SGHRS and CDR2 is YFSETQ. In DNA, the CDR3 is TGCGCCAGCAGCTTGGGTGACAGGCTCTTCGAGCAGTACTTC. It encodes CASSLGDRLFEQYF.

The rearrangement uses TRBV2 and TRBJ1-1, with a possible D match to TRBD1 (5 bases). Germline assignment: CDR1 SNHLY and CDR2 FYNNEI. V lost 6 bases and J lost 1, with 12 bases in between. The CDR3 sequence is 14 residues long. The CDR3 bases are TGTGCCAGCAGGGGGGGGATCCAGAACACTGAAGCTTTCTTT. This translates into CASRGGIQNTEAFF.

This rearrangement joins TRBV19 to TRBJ2-3; 10 nucleotides align to TRBD1. Trimming removed 2 bases from V and 3 bases from J; junction bases left unmatched: 8. CDR3 length: 17 amino acids. Germline V gene sequence: CDR1 LNHDA, CDR2 SQIVND (reference sequence). This chain's CDR3 is CASSIRTGGMRTDTQYF. The CDR3 nucleotides are TGTGCCAGTAGTATACGGACAGGGGGAATGAGGACAGATACGCAGTATTTT.

J is TRBJ2-3 and V is TRBV14; 10 positions agree with TRBD2. V was clipped by 0 bases and J by 2 bases; unmatched bases: 5. The CDR3 extends over 17 amino acids. Germline CDR1 reads SGHDN; CDR2 reads FVKESK. CDR3 in amino acids: CASSQEGTSAYTDTQYF. CDR3 DNA: TGTGCCAGCAGCCAAGAGGGGACTAGCGCCTACACAGATACGCAGTATTTT.

The V and J genes are TRBV29-1 and TRBJ2-6, with TRBD1 as a possible D gene (5 bases). The ends were cut back, 0 bases at V and 4 bases at J, with 10 bases in the middle. Per the germline V gene, CDR1 is SQVTM and CDR2 is ANQGSEA. The CDR3 is 15 residues long. Here the CDR3 reads CSVEEGKGGANVLTF. CDR3 coding DNA: TGCAGCGTTGAAGAGGGGAAGGGGGGGGCCAACGTCCTGACTTTC.